A single sample is the source of the 17 T cell receptor beta chains below, sequenced in a study of blood T cell repertoires in COVID-19. Sequencing was performed with immunoSEQ multiplex PCR; in TCRdb, only in-frame clones are kept and a portion is missing. The table includes about 220,000 clones, about 80% detected once. The sequenced sample was peripheral blood. Receptors were obtained from a woman aged 60-70 years with acute or convalescent COVID-19.

The genes are TRBV12-5 and TRBJ2-5; TRBD2 matches at 9 bases. V shed 5 bases and J 2 bases; nucleotides not matched to a gene: 12. CDR3 size: 17 residues. Germline V CDR1 and CDR2: LGHNT, FRNRAP. The CDR3 reads CASGPLTSGLLQETQYF. In nucleotides, the CDR3 is TGTGCTAGTGGTCCGCTGACTAGCGGACTATTACAAGAGACCCAGTACTTC.

The chain joins TRBV6-5 to TRBJ2-7, with 9 bases fitting TRBD1. J lost 2 bases, V lost 5 bases, and 7 bases had no gene match. The CDR3 loop spans 15 amino acids. Per the germline V gene, CDR1 is MNHEY and CDR2 is SVGAGI. The CDR3 region has the DNA TGTGCCAGCAGTACGCGGGACAGGGAACCCTACGAGCAGTACTTC. It yields the protein CASSTRDREPYEQYF.

This rearrangement joins TRBV5-4 to TRBJ2-5, with TRBD2 as a possible D gene (5 bases). Trimming took 4 bases from V and 1 from J, leaving 11 bases between them. The CDR3 contains 14 residues. From germline, CDR1 is SGHNT and CDR2 YYREEE (reference sequence). The CDR3 loop is CASSRTGIQETQYF. In DNA form, the CDR3 reads TGTGCCAGCAGCCGCACCGGGATCCAAGAGACCCAGTACTTC.

This sequence joins TRBV4-3 and TRBJ2-3; maybe TRBD2 (7 bases). V was pared by 0 bases and J by 4 bases, with 20 bases between. The CDR3 contains 18 residues. From germline, CDR1 is LGHNA and CDR2 YSLEER. The CDR3 DNA is TGCGCCAGCAGCCAAGAGGGGCGGGTCGGGGGGCGGGCAGATACGCAGTATTTT. Protein: CASSQEGRVGGRADTQYF.

V and J are TRBV15 and TRBJ1-5; 9 bases fit TRBD1. Per germline, CDR1 LNHNV and CDR2 YYDKDF (reference sequence). Trimming at V came to 4 bases and at J to 2 bases, leaving 6 bases not matched to a gene. The CDR3 runs to 16 residues. The CDR3 is CATSNWDRDGNQPQHF. The CDR3 DNA reads TGTGCCACCAGCAATTGGGACAGGGACGGCAATCAGCCCCAGCATTTT.

This chain connects TRBV5-5 to TRBJ2-7; TRBD1 might be the D (6 bases). This CDR3 is 12 amino acids long. Trimming took 6 bases from V and 5 from J, leaving 12 bases between them. Looked up from germline, CDR1 is SGHKS and CDR2 is YYEKEE (reference sequence). CDR3 in DNA: TGTGCCAGCACTAATAACAGGGACGAGCAGTACTTC. This gives the protein CASTNNRDEQYF.

DNA for the CDR3: TGTGCCAGCAGCTTGGACCCACGGGGGGCGGACACCTTC. Translated: CASSLDPRGADTF. V usage is TRBV5-6 and J usage is TRBJ1-2; perhaps TRBD1 as D (6 bases). V shed 0 bases and J shed 12 bases, with 15 bases lying between them. CDR1 and CDR2 (germline): SGHDT, YYEEEE. The CDR3 spans 13 residues.

This rearrangement joins TRBV9 to TRBJ2-1; TRBD1 agrees at 11 bases. Germline V lookup: CDR1 SGDLS, CDR2 YYNGEE. V shed 0 bases, J shed 6 bases, and the junction held 5 bases outside the gene matches. This CDR3 has 16 amino acids. CDR3 in DNA: TGTGCCAGCAGCGTAGTAGGACAGGGGGCACTCAATGAGCAGTTCTTC. Translating gives CASSVVGQGALNEQFF.

The chain employs TRBV2 and TRBJ1-1; D is undetermined. The germline V gene has CDR1 SNHLY and CDR2 FYNNEI. This CDR3 is 12 amino acids long. Between the trimmed V and J ends, which lost 6 bases and 3 bases, there was a span of 8 bases. CDR3 sequence reads: CASRPRDTEAFF. CDR3 sequence (DNA): TGTGCCAGCAGGCCCCGGGACACTGAAGCTTTCTTT.

The J gene is TRBJ1-2, the V gene TRBV6-5, with 8 nucleotides matching TRBD1. After removal of 6 bases from V and 8 bases from J, the junction contained 11 bases not matched to a gene. Germline lookup yields CDR1 MNHEY and CDR2 SVGAGI. The CDR3 spans 14 residues. The CDR3 protein is CASRTQGAPGGYTF. The CDR3 nucleotides are TGTGCCAGCAGAACTCAGGGGGCCCCTGGAGGCTACACCTTC.

CDR3 nucleotides: TGTGCCAGCAGCCGCGGGCAGAACAATCAGCCCCAGCATTTT. Its protein product is CASSRGQNNQPQHF. The chain carries TRBV28 and TRBJ1-5; no definite D call. Per germline, CDR1 MDHEN and CDR2 SYDVKM. Trimming stripped 6 bases from V and 3 bases from J, with 12 bases between. The CDR3 has 14 residues.

The gene calls are TRBV4-2 and TRBJ1-2; 8 nucleotides match TRBD1. V lost 1 base, J lost 4 bases, and 8 bases stayed unmatched. The length of the CDR3 is 16 residues. Germline V gene data show CDR1 as LGHNA and CDR2 as YNFKEQ. The DNA of the CDR3 is TGTGCCAGCAGCCAAGGTGAAGGACAGGGACTCTATGGCTACACCTTC. It translates to CASSQGEGQGLYGYTF.

The V and J genes are TRBV10-3 and TRBJ2-3; TRBD1 matches at 8 bases. The length of the CDR3 is 17 residues. V gave up 6 bases and J gave up 1 base; unmatched junction bases: 12. The germline CDR1 and CDR2 sequences are ENHRY and SYGVKD. DNA of the CDR3: TGTGCCATCAGCCAGTCGTGGCAGGGGGCCGGCACAGATACGCAGTATTTT. Translation gives CAISQSWQGAGTDTQYF.

The chain carries TRBV28 and TRBJ1-5, with 8 bases matching TRBD1. V was clipped by 5 bases and J by 2 bases; unmatched bases: 8. Per the germline V gene, CDR1 is MDHEN and CDR2 is SYDVKM. The CDR3 runs to 16 residues. This chain's CDR3 is CASSQAGGWGNQPQHF. The CDR3 DNA reads TGTGCCAGCAGTCAAGCAGGGGGCTGGGGCAATCAGCCCCAGCATTTT.

The chain joins TRBV30 to TRBJ1-2, with D maybe TRBD1 (6 bases). The CDR3 has 12 residues. Germline CDR1 reads GTSNPN; CDR2 reads SVGIG (reference sequence). V lost 5 bases and J 2 bases, leaving 9 bases between the germline ends. The CDR3 region is CAWLGGNYGYTF. The CDR3 coding sequence is TGTGCCTGGTTAGGGGGAAACTATGGCTACACCTTC.

This chain connects TRBV14 to TRBJ2-4, with D perhaps matching TRBD1 (5 bases). V gave up 2 bases and J gave up 7 bases, with 12 bases separating them. The CDR3 length is 14 residues. Germline V lookup: CDR1 SGHDN, CDR2 FVKESK. CDR3 amino acids: CASSQLDSRNIQYF. The CDR3 DNA is TGTGCCAGCAGCCAACTTGACAGTAGGAACATTCAGTACTTC. Looking up the rest from reference TRBV14 and TRBJ2-4 gives the full variable domain: EAGVTQFPSHSVIEKGQTVTLRCDPISGHDNLYWYRRVMGKEIKFLLHFVKESKQDESGMPNNRFLAERTGGTYSTLKVQPAELEDSGVYFCASSQLDSRNIQYFGAGTRLSVL.

J is TRBJ2-6 and V is TRBV14, with TRBD1 as a possible D gene (5 bases). Germline V CDR1 and CDR2: SGHDN, FVKESK. This CDR3 has 17 amino acids. Trimming took off 5 bases at V and 0 bases at J, with 14 bases between the two ends. As DNA, the CDR3 is TGTGCCAGCAGCAAAATGCAAGGGGACTCTGGGGCCAACGTCCTGACTTTC. Translating gives CASSKMQGDSGANVLTF.